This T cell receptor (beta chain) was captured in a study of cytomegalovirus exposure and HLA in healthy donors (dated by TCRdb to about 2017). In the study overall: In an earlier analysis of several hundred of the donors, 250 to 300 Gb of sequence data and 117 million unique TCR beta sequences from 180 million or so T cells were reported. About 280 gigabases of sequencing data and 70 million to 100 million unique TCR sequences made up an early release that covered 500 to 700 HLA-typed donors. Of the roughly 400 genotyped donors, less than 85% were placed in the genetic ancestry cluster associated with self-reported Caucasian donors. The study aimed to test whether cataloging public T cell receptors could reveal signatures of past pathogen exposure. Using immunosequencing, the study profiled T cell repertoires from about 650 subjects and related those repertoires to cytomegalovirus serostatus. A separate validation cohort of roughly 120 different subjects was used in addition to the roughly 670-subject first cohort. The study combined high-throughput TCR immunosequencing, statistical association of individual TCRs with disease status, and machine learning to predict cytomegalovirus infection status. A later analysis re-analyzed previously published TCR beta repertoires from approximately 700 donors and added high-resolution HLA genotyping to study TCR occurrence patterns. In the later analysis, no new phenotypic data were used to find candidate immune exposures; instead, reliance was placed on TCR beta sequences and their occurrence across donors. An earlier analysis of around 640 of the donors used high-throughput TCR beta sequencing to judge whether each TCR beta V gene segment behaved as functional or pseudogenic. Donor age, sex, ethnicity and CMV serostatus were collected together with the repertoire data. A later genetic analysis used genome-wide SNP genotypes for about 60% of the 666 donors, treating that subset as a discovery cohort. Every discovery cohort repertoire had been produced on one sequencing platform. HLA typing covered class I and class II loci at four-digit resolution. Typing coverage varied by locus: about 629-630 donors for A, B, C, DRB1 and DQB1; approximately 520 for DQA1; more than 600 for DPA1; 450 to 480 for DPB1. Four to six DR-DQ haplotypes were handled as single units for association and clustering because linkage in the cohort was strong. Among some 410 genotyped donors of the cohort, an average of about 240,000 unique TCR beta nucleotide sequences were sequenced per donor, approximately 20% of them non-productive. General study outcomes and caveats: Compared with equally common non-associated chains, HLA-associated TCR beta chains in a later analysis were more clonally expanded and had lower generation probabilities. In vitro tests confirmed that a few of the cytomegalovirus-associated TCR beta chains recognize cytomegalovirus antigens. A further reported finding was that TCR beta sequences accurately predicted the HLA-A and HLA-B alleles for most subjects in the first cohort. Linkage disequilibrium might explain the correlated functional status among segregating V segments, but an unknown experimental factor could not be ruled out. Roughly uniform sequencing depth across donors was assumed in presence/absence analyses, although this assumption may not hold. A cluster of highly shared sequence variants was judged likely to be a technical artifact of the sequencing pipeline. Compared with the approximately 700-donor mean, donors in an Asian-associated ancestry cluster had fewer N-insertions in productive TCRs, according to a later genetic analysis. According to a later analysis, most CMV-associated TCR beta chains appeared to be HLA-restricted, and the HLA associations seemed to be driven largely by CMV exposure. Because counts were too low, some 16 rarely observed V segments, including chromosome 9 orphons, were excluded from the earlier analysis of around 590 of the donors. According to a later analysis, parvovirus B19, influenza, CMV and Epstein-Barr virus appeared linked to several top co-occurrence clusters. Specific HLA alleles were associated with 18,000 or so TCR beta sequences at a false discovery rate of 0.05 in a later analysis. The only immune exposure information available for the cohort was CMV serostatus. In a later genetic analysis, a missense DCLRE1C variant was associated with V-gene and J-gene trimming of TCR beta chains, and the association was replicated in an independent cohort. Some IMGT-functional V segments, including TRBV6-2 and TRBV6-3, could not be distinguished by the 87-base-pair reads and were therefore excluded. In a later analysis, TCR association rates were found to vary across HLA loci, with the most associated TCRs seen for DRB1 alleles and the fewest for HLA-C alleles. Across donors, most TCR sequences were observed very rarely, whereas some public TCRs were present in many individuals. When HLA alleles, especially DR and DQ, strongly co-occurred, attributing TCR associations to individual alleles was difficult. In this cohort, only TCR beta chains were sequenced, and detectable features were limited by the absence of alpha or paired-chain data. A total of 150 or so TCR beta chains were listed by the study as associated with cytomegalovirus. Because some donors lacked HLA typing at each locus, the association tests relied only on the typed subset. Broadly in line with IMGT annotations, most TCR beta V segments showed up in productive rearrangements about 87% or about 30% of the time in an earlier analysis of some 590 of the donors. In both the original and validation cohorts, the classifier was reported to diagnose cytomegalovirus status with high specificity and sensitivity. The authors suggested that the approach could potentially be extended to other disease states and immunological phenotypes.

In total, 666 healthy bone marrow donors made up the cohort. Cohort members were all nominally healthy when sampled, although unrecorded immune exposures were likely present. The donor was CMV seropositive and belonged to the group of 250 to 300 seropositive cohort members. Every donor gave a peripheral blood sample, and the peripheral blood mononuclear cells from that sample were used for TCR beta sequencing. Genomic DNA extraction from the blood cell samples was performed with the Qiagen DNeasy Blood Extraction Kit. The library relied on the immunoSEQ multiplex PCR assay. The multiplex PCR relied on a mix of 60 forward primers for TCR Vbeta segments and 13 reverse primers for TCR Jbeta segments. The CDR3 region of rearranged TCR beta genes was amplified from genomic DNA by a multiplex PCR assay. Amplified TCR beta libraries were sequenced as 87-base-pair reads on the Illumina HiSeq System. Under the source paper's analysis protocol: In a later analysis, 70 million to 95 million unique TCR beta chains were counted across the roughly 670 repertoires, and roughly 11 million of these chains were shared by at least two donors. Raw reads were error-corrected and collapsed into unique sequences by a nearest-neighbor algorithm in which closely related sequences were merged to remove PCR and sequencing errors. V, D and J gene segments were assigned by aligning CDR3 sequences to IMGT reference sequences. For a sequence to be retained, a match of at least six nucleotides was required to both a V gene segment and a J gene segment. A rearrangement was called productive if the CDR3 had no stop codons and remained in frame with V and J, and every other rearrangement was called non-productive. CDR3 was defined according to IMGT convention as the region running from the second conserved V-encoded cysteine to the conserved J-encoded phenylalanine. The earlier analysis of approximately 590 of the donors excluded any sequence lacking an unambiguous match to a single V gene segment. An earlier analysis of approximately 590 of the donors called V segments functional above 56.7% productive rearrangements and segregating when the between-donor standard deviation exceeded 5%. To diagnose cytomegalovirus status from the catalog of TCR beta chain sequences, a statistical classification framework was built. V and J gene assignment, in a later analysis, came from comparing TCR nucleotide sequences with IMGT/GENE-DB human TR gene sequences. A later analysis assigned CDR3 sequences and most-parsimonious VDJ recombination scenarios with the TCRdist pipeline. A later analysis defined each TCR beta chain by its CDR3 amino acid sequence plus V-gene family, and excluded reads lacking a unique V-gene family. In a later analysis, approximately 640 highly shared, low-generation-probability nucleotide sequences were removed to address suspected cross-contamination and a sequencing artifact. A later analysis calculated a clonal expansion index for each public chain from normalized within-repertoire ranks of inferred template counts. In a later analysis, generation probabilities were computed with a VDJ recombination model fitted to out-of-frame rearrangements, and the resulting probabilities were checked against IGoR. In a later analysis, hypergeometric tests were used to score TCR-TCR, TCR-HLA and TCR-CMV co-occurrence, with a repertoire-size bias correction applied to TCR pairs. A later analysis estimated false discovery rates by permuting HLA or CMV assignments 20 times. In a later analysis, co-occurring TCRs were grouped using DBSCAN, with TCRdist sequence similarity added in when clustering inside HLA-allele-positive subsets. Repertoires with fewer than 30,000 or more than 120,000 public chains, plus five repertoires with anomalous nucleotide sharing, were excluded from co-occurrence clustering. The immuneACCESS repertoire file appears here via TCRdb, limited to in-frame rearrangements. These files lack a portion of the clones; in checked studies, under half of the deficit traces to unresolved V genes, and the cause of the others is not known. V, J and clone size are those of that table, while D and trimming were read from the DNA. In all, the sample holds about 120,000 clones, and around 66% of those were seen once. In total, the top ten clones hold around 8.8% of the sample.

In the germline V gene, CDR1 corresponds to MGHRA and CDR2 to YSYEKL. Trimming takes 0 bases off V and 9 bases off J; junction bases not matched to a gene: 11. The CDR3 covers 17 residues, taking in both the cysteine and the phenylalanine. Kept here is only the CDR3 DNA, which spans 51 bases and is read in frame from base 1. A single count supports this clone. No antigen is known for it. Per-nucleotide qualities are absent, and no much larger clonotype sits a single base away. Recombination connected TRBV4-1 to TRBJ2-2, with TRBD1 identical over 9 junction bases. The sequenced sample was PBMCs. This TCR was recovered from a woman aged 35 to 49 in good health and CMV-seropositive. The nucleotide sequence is TGCGCCAGCAGCCAAGACCGGACAGGGGTAGGATGGAGGGAGCTGTTTTTT. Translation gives CASSQDRTGVGWRELFF.